A single sample is the source of the 32 T cell receptor beta chains below, sequenced in a study of blood T cell repertoires in COVID-19. The repertoire was sequenced with immunoSEQ multiplex PCR; TCRdb's copy has only in-frame clones and lacks some. Here the sample spans 150,000 to 200,000 clones, about four fifths being singletons. The sequencing sample was made of peripheral blood. These receptors originate from a human donor in a cohort sampled during active COVID-19.

The gene calls are TRBV2 and TRBJ1-3; 9 bases map to TRBD1. Unmatched junction bases numbered 2, after V lost 6 bases and J lost 2 bases. CDR1 and CDR2 (germline): SNHLY, FYNNEI. This CDR3 is 14 amino acids long. CDR3 bases: TGTGCCAGCAGCCGGGACAGGGCTGGAAACACCATATATTTT. This encodes CASSRDRAGNTIYF.

This chain uses TRBV6-6 with TRBJ2-7, with TRBD2 identical over 10 bases. The V and J ends lost 4 bases and 0 bases, in that order; junction bases with no gene match: 3. Germline V lookup: CDR1 MNHNY, CDR2 SVGAGI (reference sequence). This CDR3 spans 15 amino acids. CDR3 region: CASSSSGGSSYEQYF. As DNA, the CDR3 is TGTGCCAGCAGTTCTAGCGGGGGCAGCTCCTACGAGCAGTACTTC.

The rearrangement joins TRBV5-1 to TRBJ2-7; 7 bases align to TRBD1. The CDR3 is made up of 16 amino acids. Germline V gives CDR1 SGHRS, CDR2 YFSETQ. V trimming: 4 bases; J trimming: 0 bases; junction bases outside the gene matches: 10. CDR3 coding DNA: TGCGCCAGCAGCCAATTTATTGGGGACAGCTCCTACGAGCAGTACTTC. Residues: CASSQFIGDSSYEQYF.

The chain uses TRBV3-1 (or the pseudogene TRBV3-2) and TRBJ1-2; 9 bases match TRBD1. The junction had 9 bases not matched to a gene; V was cut back by 1 base and J by 3 bases. There are 17 residues in the CDR3. The germline CDR1 and CDR2 sequences are LGHDT and YNNKEL (reference sequence). This CDR3 reads CASSQAGDRVVDYGYTF. CDR3 coding DNA: TGTGCCAGCAGCCAAGCTGGGGACAGGGTGGTTGACTATGGCTACACCTTC.

This chain connects TRBV2 to TRBJ2-1, with 10 bases aligning to TRBD1. J lost 7 bases, V lost 7 bases, and 7 bases had no gene match. The CDR3 has 14 residues. CDR1 is SNHLY, CDR2 FYNNEI, per germline. The DNA of the CDR3 is TGTGCCAGCACTAGACAGGGGGCTGCGAATGAGCAGTTCTTC. Protein sequence: CASTRQGAANEQFF.

In nucleotides, the CDR3 is TGTGCCAGCAGTCGGGTCAGGGGGCTACGAAGCAATCAGCCCCAGCATTTT. Translated, it gives CASSRVRGLRSNQPQHF. The chain uses TRBV11-2 and TRBJ1-5, with 8 bases that match TRBD1. The CDR3 runs 17 residues. Germline CDR1 and CDR2: SGHAT and FQNNGV. Trimming took 6 bases from V and 1 from J; bases not matched to a gene: 11.

This chain joins TRBV15 and TRBJ2-1; D is perhaps TRBD1 (5 bases). Germline CDR1 reads LNHNV; CDR2 reads YYDKDF (reference sequence). This CDR3 is built from 16 residues. Trimming pared 3 bases from V and 1 base from J, leaving 13 bases between. The CDR3 coding sequence is TGTGCCACCAGCAGTGGCAGGGATCCGTCCTACAATGAGCAGTTCTTC. Translation: CATSSGRDPSYNEQFF.

The J gene is TRBJ2-1, the V gene TRBV6-2 or TRBV6-3; 7 nucleotides match TRBD1. Trimming removed 4 bases from V and 6 bases from J; junction bases left unmatched: 3. Looked up from germline, CDR1 is MNHEY and CDR2 is SVGEGT. The CDR3 sequence is 13 residues long. CDR3 region: CASSSYRGNEQFF. The CDR3 DNA reads as TGTGCCAGCAGTTCGTACAGGGGCAATGAGCAGTTCTTC.

The chain has TRBV19 and TRBJ1-5; TRBD1 matches 10 bases. The germline CDR1 and CDR2 sequences are LNHDA and SQIVND (reference sequence). V was pared by 4 bases and J by 4 bases, with 10 bases of the junction left unmatched. This CDR3 contains 17 residues. The CDR3 DNA sequence: TGTGCCAGTAGTACCTGGGACAGGGGTGGGGGTAATCAGCCCCAGCATTTT. Its translation: CASSTWDRGGGNQPQHF.

The chain links TRBV5-1 to TRBJ2-7, with TRBD1 identical over 10 bases. Trimming took 2 bases from V and 4 from J; bases not matched to a gene: 9. The CDR3 consists of 16 residues. In germline, CDR1 is SGHRS, CDR2 YFSETQ. The CDR3 protein is CASSLDRGPGLYEQYF. The DNA for the CDR3 is TGCGCCAGCAGCTTAGACAGGGGGCCTGGGCTTTACGAGCAGTACTTC.

A few counts support this clone. In DNA, the CDR3 is TGTGCCAGCAGCTGGGGGCGAACAGGGAACACTGAAGCTTTCTTT. It codes for CASSWGRTGNTEAFF. This chain joins TRBV5-4 and TRBJ1-1, with a weak D call TRBD1 (6 bases). The CDR3 is 15 amino acids. V shed 3 bases and J shed 1 base, with 13 bases lying between them. Germline V gene data show CDR1 as SGHNT and CDR2 as YYREEE (reference sequence).

The CDR3 here is CASSETGIPYEQYF. DNA for the CDR3: TGTGCCAGCAGCGAGACAGGGATACCCTACGAGCAGTACTTC. This rearrangement joins TRBV6-5 to TRBJ2-7; 7 bases line up with TRBD1. Germline V gene lookup returns CDR1 MNHEY and CDR2 SVGAGI. The CDR3 loop spans 14 amino acids. After removal of 6 bases from V and 2 bases from J, the junction contained 7 bases not matched to a gene.

V usage is TRBV7-9 and J usage is TRBJ2-1, with 11 nucleotides matching TRBD2. Looked up from germline, CDR1 is SEHNR and CDR2 is FQNEAQ (reference sequence). With 4 bases clipped from V and 4 bases from J, the junction kept 3 bases outside the gene matches. CDR3 length: 15 residues. CDR3 nucleotides: TGTGCCAGCAGCTCGGGACTAGCGGTTTACAATGAGCAGTTCTTC. It yields the protein CASSSGLAVYNEQFF. Complete variable domain (other parts from reference TRBV7-9 and TRBJ2-1): DTGVSQNPRHKITKRGQNVTFRCDPISEHNRLYWYRQTLGQGPEFLTYFQNEAQLEKSRLLSDRFSAERPKGSFSTLEIQRTEQGDSAMYLCASSSGLAVYNEQFFGPGTRLTVL.

As for this clone: Other nucleotide sequences from this sample produce the same CDR3. This rearrangement joins TRBV2 to TRBJ1-2; D uncertain. CDR1 and CDR2 from the germline V gene are SNHLY and FYNNEI. V was pared by 3 bases and J by 2 bases, with 7 bases between. The CDR3 covers 13 residues. CDR3 nucleotide sequence: TGTGCCAGCAGTGAGGCCTTAAACTATGGCTACACCTTC. Protein product: CASSEALNYGYTF.

On this clone itself: In the same sample, other DNA sequences code for this CDR3. The rearrangement links TRBV5-1 to TRBJ1-1; D remains unclear. CDR3 length: 13 amino acids. Trimming removed 4 bases at V and 2 bases at J, with 9 bases between. Per germline, CDR1 SGHRS and CDR2 YFSETQ. The CDR3 sequence: CASSPGINTEAFF. The CDR3 bases are TGCGCCAGCAGCCCCGGGATTAACACTGAAGCTTTCTTT.

The rearrangement joins TRBV11-2 to TRBJ1-1; D is unresolved. The V and J ends lost 1 base and 2 bases respectively, with 5 bases between them. Germline loops: CDR1 SGHAT, CDR2 FQNNGV. The CDR3 is 13 amino acids. For the CDR3, the DNA is TGTGCCAGCAGCTTAGGCACAAACACTGAAGCTTTCTTT. Protein: CASSLGTNTEAFF.

The chain uses TRBV7-8 and TRBJ2-7; D not resolved. The CDR3 is made up of 12 amino acids. The ends were cut back, 5 bases at V and 3 bases at J, with 8 bases in the middle. The germline gives CDR1 SGHVS, CDR2 FQNEAQ. The CDR3 region has the DNA TGTGCCAGCAGCGTTGACAACTACGAGCAGTACTTC. Its translation: CASSVDNYEQYF.

This chain links TRBV19 with TRBJ2-7, with 7 bases that match TRBD2. After removal of 4 bases from V and 1 base from J, the junction contained 7 bases not matched to a gene. From germline, CDR1 is LNHDA and CDR2 SQIVND (reference sequence). This CDR3 has 15 residues. This CDR3 is CASSTAGVPSYEQYF. DNA for the CDR3: TGTGCCAGTAGTACCGCGGGGGTACCTTCCTACGAGCAGTACTTC.

The genes are TRBV27 and TRBJ2-7; 8 nucleotides match TRBD1. After removal of 3 bases from V and 6 bases from J, the junction contained 4 bases not matched to a gene. Germline V gene sequence: CDR1 MNHEY, CDR2 SMNVEV (reference sequence). This CDR3 spans 13 amino acids. CDR3 DNA: TGTGCCAGCAGTTTTTTCGGACAGGGCGAGCAGTACTTC. Residues: CASSFFGQGEQYF.

This clone has just a few counts. The chain uses TRBV25-1 and TRBJ1-1; no definite D call. Germline CDR1 and CDR2: MGHDK and SYGVNS. V was pared by 8 bases and J by 2 bases, with 6 bases between. This CDR3 spans 11 amino acids. CDR3 sequence: CASLANTEAFF. CDR3 nucleotide sequence: TGTGCCAGCTTAGCCAACACTGAAGCTTTCTTT.

V gene TRBV19 combines with J gene TRBJ1-1; the D gene is possibly TRBD1 (5 bases). Per germline, CDR1 LNHDA and CDR2 SQIVND (reference sequence). The CDR3 is 12 residues long. V was pared by 8 bases and J by 5 bases, with 12 bases between. The CDR3 bases are TGTGCCAGTCTCTATCGGGGGACTGAAGCTTTCTTT. Translating gives CASLYRGTEAFF.

The sample holds a few counts of this clone. The chain recombines TRBV5-5 with TRBJ2-6; 11 bases are a match to TRBD2. J gave up 0 bases and V 2 bases, and 1 base lay outside the gene matches. CDR1 is SGHKS, CDR2 YYEKEE, per germline (reference sequence). CDR3 length: 17 residues. CDR3 sequence: CASSFSGGASGANVLTF. The CDR3 DNA reads TGTGCCAGCAGCTTTAGCGGGGGGGCCTCTGGGGCCAACGTCCTGACTTTC.

In DNA, the CDR3 is TGTGCCAGCTCACCATTAACTAGCGCTGGAGATACGCAGTATTTT. The encoded protein is CASSPLTSAGDTQYF. V gene TRBV18 combines with J gene TRBJ2-3, with 7 bases lining up with TRBD2. This CDR3 spans 15 amino acids. Trimming took 2 bases from V and 5 from J; bases not matched to a gene: 7. Germline assignment: CDR1 KGHSH and CDR2 LQKENI. The full variable domain, its missing parts supplied by reference TRBV18 and TRBJ2-3, is NAGVMQNPRHLVRRRGQEARLRCSPMKGHSHVYWYRQLPEEGLKFMVYLQKENIIDESGMPKERFSAEFPKEGPSILRIQQVVRGDSAAYFCASSPLTSAGDTQYFGPGTRLTVL.

This clone was recorded only once. This sequence joins TRBV2 and TRBJ1-6; no clear D gene. The germline V and J ends were trimmed by 7 bases and 0 bases, with 7 bases remaining between them. This CDR3 region has 14 residues. From germline, CDR1 is SNHLY and CDR2 FYNNEI. The chain's CDR3 is CASMGSSYNSPLHF. The CDR3 nucleotides read TGTGCCAGCATGGGGAGCTCCTATAATTCACCCCTCCACTTT. Using reference TRBV2 and TRBJ1-6 for the parts outside the CDR3, the full variable domain is EPEVTQTPSHQVTQMGQEVILRCVPISNHLYFYWYRQILGQKVEFLVSFYNNEISEKSEIFDDQFSVERPDGSNFTLKIRSTKLEDSAMYFCASMGSSYNSPLHFGNGTRLTVT.

This clone was observed a single time. The chain combines TRBV11-3 with TRBJ1-1, with D possibly matching TRBD1 (5 bases). The germline V and J ends were trimmed by 1 base and 4 bases, with 10 bases remaining between them. The germline gives CDR1 SGHNT, CDR2 YENEEA. This CDR3 contains 14 residues. Written as DNA, the CDR3 is TGTGCCAGCAGCTTAGGTGGAGGGACCACTGAAGCTTTCTTT. Its protein is CASSLGGGTTEAFF.

This clone was seen only once. Here the CDR3 reads CASSPSSGREHYNEQFF. The CDR3 DNA sequence: TGTGCCAGCTCACCAAGTTCCGGACGGGAACACTACAATGAGCAGTTCTTC. This rearrangement joins TRBV18 to TRBJ2-1; D is possibly TRBD2 (5 bases). This CDR3 has 17 amino acids. V lost 2 bases and J lost 3, with 17 bases in between. Germline CDR1 KGHSH, CDR2 LQKENI.

As to this clone: The junction and the germline gene differ at one end; a read error may be behind it. Other nucleotide sequences in the sample specify the same CDR3. The chain recombines TRBV4-2 with TRBJ1-2, with D hard to call. Germline V gene data show CDR1 as LGHNA and CDR2 as YNFKEQ. CDR3 size: 14 residues. The CDR3 here is CASSQAGEAYSYTF. The DNA for the CDR3 is TGTGCCAGCAGCCAAGCCGGGGAGGCCTATAGCTACACCTTC.

The chain recombines TRBV5-5 with TRBJ1-4; D unresolved. Trimming cost V 1 base and J 4 bases, with 11 bases left between them. The CDR3 loop spans 15 amino acids. Looked up from germline, CDR1 is SGHKS and CDR2 is YYEKEE (reference sequence). The chain's CDR3 is CASSLWSGFNEKLFF. As DNA, the CDR3 is TGTGCCAGCAGCTTGTGGTCGGGATTTAATGAAAAACTGTTTTTT.

V is TRBV19 and J is TRBJ2-7; the match to TRBD2 covers 8 bases. This CDR3 comprises 15 residues. Germline trimming cut 7 bases from V and 0 bases from J; bases unmatched to any gene: 8. Germline CDR1 reads LNHDA; CDR2 reads SQIVND (reference sequence). CDR3 DNA: TGTGCCAGTACCAAATCCGGGGGGGACTCCTACGAGCAGTACTTC. It encodes CASTKSGGDSYEQYF.

The rearrangement uses TRBV7-6 and TRBJ1-2; 9 positions match TRBD1. This CDR3 comprises 14 residues. Germline loops: CDR1 SGHVS, CDR2 FNYEAQ. J lost 4 bases, V lost 5 bases, and 5 bases had no gene match. In nucleotides, the CDR3 is TGTGCCAGCAGCCTAGGGACAGGGAGCTATGGCTACACCTTC. As protein: CASSLGTGSYGYTF.

The chain joins TRBV27 to TRBJ2-7; 9 positions match TRBD1. CDR3 size: 14 residues. Trimming took 6 bases from V and 6 from J; bases not matched to a gene: 9. Germline V CDR1 and CDR2: MNHEY, SMNVEV (reference sequence). CDR3 in DNA: TGTGCCAGCAGGCGACAGGGGGGGGAGTTCGAGCAGTACTTC. Translated, it gives CASRRQGGEFEQYF.

The chain recombines TRBV5-1 with TRBJ2-1, with 8 positions matching TRBD2. CDR1 and CDR2 from the germline V gene are SGHRS and YFSETQ. The V gene end was trimmed by 0 bases and the J gene end by 7 bases; junction bases not matched to a gene: 6. This CDR3 contains 15 residues. Written as DNA, the CDR3 is TGCGCCAGCAGCTTGGAGGCGGGGGGACTAAATGAGCAGTTCTTC. This encodes CASSLEAGGLNEQFF.